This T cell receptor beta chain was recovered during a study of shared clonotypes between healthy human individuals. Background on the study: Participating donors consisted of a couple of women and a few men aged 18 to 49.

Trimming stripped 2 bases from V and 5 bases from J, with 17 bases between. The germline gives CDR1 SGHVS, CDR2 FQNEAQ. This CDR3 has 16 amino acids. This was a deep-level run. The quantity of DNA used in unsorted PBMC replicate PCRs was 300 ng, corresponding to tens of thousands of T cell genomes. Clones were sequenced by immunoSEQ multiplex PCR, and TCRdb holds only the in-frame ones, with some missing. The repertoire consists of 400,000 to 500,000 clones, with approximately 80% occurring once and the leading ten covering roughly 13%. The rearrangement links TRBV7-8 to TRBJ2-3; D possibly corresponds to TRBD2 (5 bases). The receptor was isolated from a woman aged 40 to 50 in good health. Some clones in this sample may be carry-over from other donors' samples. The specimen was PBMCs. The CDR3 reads CASSLPHPLAGDTQYF. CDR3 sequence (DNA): TGTGCCAGCAGCTTACCCCATCCGCTAGCTGGAGATACGCAGTATTTT.